This T cell receptor beta chain was identified during a study of OX40 agonist ivuxolimab in advanced cancers. Study at large: Hepatocellular carcinoma, melanoma, renal cell or head and neck cancer affected the dose-escalation patients.

Sequenced by immunoSEQ multiplex PCR; TCRdb stores in-frame clones only, minus some. The top ten hold about 12% of the sample, which has around 50,000 clones, 70% to 90% seen once. The V and J ends lost 4 bases and 0 bases, in that order; junction bases with no gene match: 8. CDR1 and CDR2 (germline): SGDLS, YYNGEE. CDR3 length: 17 residues. The sample consisted of CD4+ or CD8+ T cells sorted from blood, taken in a trial of the OX40 agonist ivuxolimab. The source is an adult with an advanced solid tumor such as melanoma, head and neck, liver or kidney cancer. The chain employs TRBV9 and TRBJ2-1; 9 bases are shared with TRBD1. The CDR3 sequence: CASSSNPDRGSYNEQFF. The CDR3 DNA reads TGTGCCAGCAGCTCCAATCCGGACAGGGGCTCCTACAATGAGCAGTTCTTC.